The clone carrying this T cell receptor beta chain was counted between two and nine times. The data derive from a study of blood T cell repertoires in COVID-19. Study in general: The origin of the acute and convalescent COVID-19 samples was the United States, Italy and Spain. T cells, B-cell-depleted T cells, or PBMCs provided the cDNA or gDNA that served as material.

In the original workflow: The assay estimated nucleated cells by amplifying reference gene primers. Generated by immunoSEQ multiplex PCR, the TCRdb table keeps only in-frame clones and is missing some. V and J calls and clone size are those listed in that table; D and trimming were worked out from the DNA. Of over 75,000 clones detected, roughly three quarters appear once; the ten largest clones hold approximately 10%. Germline V gene data show CDR1 as SGHAT and CDR2 as FQNNGV. V was shortened by 3 bases and J by 3 bases, with 17 bases between the two germline ends. This CDR3 has 17 residues. Specimen: peripheral blood. The source is a man aged 65 to 79 with acute or convalescent COVID-19. This chain links TRBV11-2 with TRBJ2-2, with a tentative D call TRBD1 (6 bases). The CDR3 DNA follows: TGTGCCAGCAGCTTCGAGGGGTTCAGGGGAGACACCGGGGAGCTGTTTTTT. Translated: CASSFEGFRGDTGELFF.